The T cell receptor (beta chain) described here comes from a study of cytomegalovirus exposure and HLA in healthy donors (dated by TCRdb to the late 2010s). Notes on the research overall: According to an earlier analysis of several hundred of the donors, roughly 180 million T cells yielded 120 million or so unique TCR beta sequences and 276 Gb of sequence data. Class I and class II HLA loci were covered by the typing at four-digit resolution. Besides the first cohort of 500 to 700 subjects, a separate validation cohort made up of 120 different subjects was used. To study patterns of TCR occurrence, a later analysis re-analyzed previously published TCR beta repertoires from more than 550 donors and added high-resolution HLA genotyping. Every discovery cohort repertoire had been produced on one sequencing platform. In an earlier analysis of more than 550 of the donors, high-throughput TCR beta sequencing was used to judge whether each TCR beta V gene segment behaved as functional or pseudogenic. Around 300 gigabases of sequencing data and tens of millions of unique TCR sequences were included in an early release covering over 600 HLA-typed donors. The study was designed to test whether signatures of past pathogen exposure could be identified by cataloging public T cell receptors. A later genetic analysis used genome-wide SNP genotypes for about 55% of the 666 donors, treating that subset as a discovery cohort. Of the 398 genotyped donors, roughly 80% were placed in the genetic ancestry cluster associated with self-reported Caucasian donors. Donor age, sex, ethnicity and CMV serostatus were compiled alongside the repertoire data. Among a few hundred genotyped donors of the cohort, an average of approximately 240,000 unique TCR beta nucleotide sequences were sequenced per donor, roughly 20% of them non-productive. The later analysis used no new phenotypic data to find candidate immune exposures, relying instead on TCR beta sequences and their occurrence across donors. To predict cytomegalovirus infection status, the study brought together high-throughput TCR immunosequencing, statistical association of individual TCRs with disease status, and machine learning. The T cell repertoires of under 750 subjects were profiled by immunosequencing and related to cytomegalovirus serostatus. About five DR-DQ haplotypes were treated as single units for association and clustering because of strong linkage in the cohort. Typing coverage differed by locus: A, B, C, DRB1 and DQB1 were typed in about 629-640 donors, DQA1 in approximately 520, DPA1 in around 580, and DPB1 in about 450.

This clone occurred once. This receptor's antigen is unknown. There are no base qualities to consult, and no much larger clone falls within one base. The method was the immunoSEQ multiplex PCR assay. For the multiplex PCR, a mixture combining 60 forward primers for TCR Vbeta segments and 13 reverse primers for TCR Jbeta segments was used. A multiplex PCR assay on genomic DNA amplified the CDR3 region of rearranged TCR beta genes. Amplified TCR beta libraries were sequenced as 87-base-pair reads on the Illumina HiSeq System. On the authors' methods: In a later analysis, tens of millions of unique TCR beta chains were counted across the roughly 670 repertoires, and approximately 11 million of these chains were shared by at least two donors. A nearest-neighbor algorithm error-corrected the raw reads and collapsed the reads into unique sequences, merging closely related sequences to remove PCR and sequencing errors. V, D and J gene segments were assigned by aligning CDR3 sequences to IMGT reference sequences. For a sequence to be retained, at least a six-nucleotide match to both a V gene segment and a J gene segment was required. Rearrangements were called productive when the CDR3 lacked stop codons and stayed in frame with V and J; all others were non-productive. CDR3 was defined by IMGT convention, running from the second conserved V-encoded cysteine to the conserved J-encoded phenylalanine. In an earlier analysis of approximately 590 of the donors, sequences lacking an unambiguous match to a single V gene segment were excluded. In an earlier analysis of roughly 500 of the donors, V segments were called functional above 56.7% productive rearrangements and were called segregating when the between-donor standard deviation exceeded 5%. A statistical classification framework was developed to diagnose cytomegalovirus status using the catalog of TCR beta chain sequences. In a later analysis, TCR nucleotide sequences were compared against IMGT/GENE-DB human TR gene sequences so that V and J genes could be assigned. Using the TCRdist pipeline, a later analysis assigned CDR3 sequences along with most-parsimonious VDJ recombination scenarios. A later analysis defined each TCR beta chain by its CDR3 amino acid sequence plus V-gene family, and excluded reads lacking a unique V-gene family. To address suspected cross-contamination and a sequencing artifact, a later analysis removed a few hundred highly shared, low-generation-probability nucleotide sequences. In a later analysis, a clonal expansion index was calculated for each public chain from normalized within-repertoire ranks of inferred template counts. Generation probabilities in a later analysis came from a VDJ recombination model fitted to out-of-frame rearrangements, and those results were checked against IGoR. In a later analysis, hypergeometric tests were used to score TCR-TCR, TCR-HLA and TCR-CMV co-occurrence, with a repertoire-size bias correction applied to TCR pairs. In a later analysis, false discovery rates were estimated by permuting HLA or CMV assignments 20 times. In a later analysis, co-occurring TCRs were grouped using DBSCAN, with TCRdist sequence similarity added in when clustering inside HLA-allele-positive subsets. For co-occurrence clustering, repertoires with fewer than 30,000 or more than 120,000 public chains were excluded, along with five repertoires with anomalous nucleotide sharing. This is the immuneACCESS table as TCRdb keeps it, with only in-frame sequences that have V and J called. A part of the clones is gone; compared with another copy, unresolved V genes explain less than half, and the rest is unexplained. The DNA gave D and trimming, while V, J and clone size come from that table. The sample data list 100,000 to 150,000 clones, and about 80% of these were observed just once. 1% of the sample goes to the ten largest clones.

General study outcomes and caveats: Some IMGT-functional V segments, including TRBV6-2 and TRBV6-3, could not be distinguished by the 87-base-pair reads and were therefore excluded. When HLA alleles, especially DR and DQ, strongly co-occurred, attributing TCR associations to individual alleles was difficult. Most TCR sequences were seen in very few donors, while some public TCRs were found in many individuals. Cytomegalovirus status was reported to be diagnosed by the classifier with high specificity and sensitivity in both the original and validation cohorts. A few of the identified cytomegalovirus-associated TCR beta chains were confirmed in vitro to be specific for cytomegalovirus antigens. According to a later analysis, TCR association rates differed among HLA loci, with DRB1 alleles showing the most associated TCRs and HLA-C alleles showing the fewest. According to a later genetic analysis, donors in an Asian-associated ancestry cluster had fewer N-insertions in productive TCRs than the approximately 700-donor mean. Because HLA typing was missing for some donors at each locus, association tests included only the typed subset. Because counts were too low, seventeen rarely observed V segments, including chromosome 9 orphons, were left out of the earlier analysis of 587 of the donors. A further reported finding was that TCR beta sequences accurately predicted the HLA-A and HLA-B alleles for most subjects in the first cohort. According to a later analysis, parvovirus B19, influenza, CMV and Epstein-Barr virus appeared linked to several top co-occurrence clusters. Only TCR beta chains were sequenced in this cohort, and the absence of alpha or paired-chain data limited detectable features. Correlated functional status among segregating V segments might be attributable to linkage disequilibrium, but an unknown experimental factor could not be ruled out. V-gene and J-gene trimming of TCR beta chains was associated with a missense DCLRE1C variant in a later genetic analysis, and the association was replicated in an independent cohort. The sequencing pipeline was judged likely to have produced a cluster of highly shared sequence variants as a technical artifact. In a later analysis, HLA-associated TCR beta chains were found to be more clonally expanded and to have lower generation probabilities than equally common non-associated chains. Immune exposure information for the cohort was limited to CMV serostatus. A later analysis associated some 17,000 TCR beta sequences with specific HLA alleles at a false discovery rate of 0.05. According to a later analysis, most CMV-associated TCR beta chains appeared to be HLA-restricted, and the HLA associations seemed to be driven largely by CMV exposure. The study gave a list of under 200 TCR beta chains associated with cytomegalovirus. In an earlier analysis of 500 to 650 of the donors, most TCR beta V segments appeared in productive rearrangements about 87% or about 30% of the time, broadly matching IMGT annotations. The presence/absence analyses assumed that sequencing depth was roughly uniform across donors, and that assumption may not be true. According to the authors, the approach could potentially be generalized to other disease states and immunological phenotypes.

Deletion took 6 bases off V and 4 bases off J, with a span of 12 bases between the germline ends. Via the germline V gene (reference sequence), CDR1 is LNHDA and CDR2 SQIVND. The CDR3 measures 13 amino acids from cysteine to phenylalanine. Only CDR3 DNA is held: 39 bases, read in frame from base 1. The cohort was made up of 666 healthy bone marrow donors. At the time of sampling, all cohort members were nominally healthy, though unrecorded immune exposures were likely present. The donor was CMV seronegative and belonged to the group of 320 or so seronegative cohort members. Each donor provided a peripheral blood sample, and peripheral blood mononuclear cells were used for TCR beta sequencing. The Qiagen DNeasy Blood Extraction Kit was used to extract genomic DNA from the blood cell samples.

Specimen: PBMCs. The clonotype comes from a man in his forties in good health and CMV-seronegative. In this chain, TRBV19 is recombined with TRBJ2-5; a tentative D match to TRBD2 spans 6 bases. The DNA is as follows: TGTGCCAGTAGCATCCGGCGGGGAGAGACCCAGTACTTC. The resulting protein is CASSIRRGETQYF.